This entry lists 2 T cell receptor beta chains sequenced from one sample in a study of T-cell reconstitution after alpha-beta-depleted transplantation in children. Preparation of the TCRbeta library was carried out with unique molecular identifiers. Each CDR3 protein gets one entry after TCRdb re-called the PCR reads with MiXCR. In the table there are about a million distinct CDR3 sequences, around 30% of which are singletons. The source was PBMCs, mostly from graft donor cells, collected 360 days after TCRalphabeta/CD19-depleted stem cell transplant. These receptors were obtained from a boy under three years old who had a stem cell transplant for SCID, so the T cells may come from the graft donor.

In the case of this clonotype: At one end the junction does not follow the germline gene, possibly because of a read error. In DNA form, the CDR3 reads TGCTCCAGCAGCCCTCCGGACAGCATCCAAGAGACCCAGTACTTC. Its translation: CSSSPPDSIQETQYF. The chain joins TRBV4-3 to TRBJ2-5, with a tentative D call TRBD1 (6 bases). Germline V CDR1 and CDR2: LGHNA, YSLEER. This CDR3 spans 15 amino acids.

In its sample, this clonotype was seen a few times. The rearrangement links TRBV12-3 or TRBV12-4 to TRBJ2-1, with 8 bases fitting TRBD1. V lost 3 bases to trimming and J lost 7 bases; unmatched junction nucleotides: 11. CDR3 length: 16 residues. The CDR3: CASSLWGRQGANEQFF. The CDR3 region has the DNA TGTGCCAGCAGTTTGTGGGGGCGGCAGGGGGCGAATGAGCAGTTCTTC.